Below, 16 T cell receptor beta chains from the same sample are listed, as sequenced in a study of blood T cells in healthy people across ages. PCR was performed a second time for about 7 to 12 cycles using a sample-barcoded 5' primer and a J-beta primer mix. One entry per CDR3 protein, called by TCRdb with MiXCR from the 5' RACE reads. The repertoire includes 1.5 million to 2 million distinct CDR3 sequences, about 30% of them detected once, and 7.7% sits in the top ten. Sequencing input: blood. These receptors all stem from a woman in her thirties in good health.

This clonotype was seen a few times. The chain couples TRBV27 to TRBJ1-2; D perhaps matches TRBD1 (6 bases). Per the germline V gene, CDR1 is MNHEY and CDR2 is SMNVEV (reference sequence). The CDR3 is 12 amino acids. Trimming removed 5 bases at V and 9 bases at J, with 13 bases between. CDR3 in amino acids: CASSTNGQSYTF. CDR3 bases: TGTGCCAGCAGTACGAACGGACAGAGCTACACCTTC.

As to this clonotype: A much larger clone differs by one base, so this may be a read error. The chain has TRBV11-2 and TRBJ2-5; 9 nucleotides align to TRBD1. Germline-derived CDR1 and CDR2 are SGHAT and FQNNGV. The length of the CDR3 is 14 residues. V lost 5 bases and J lost 5; bases outside the gene matches: 6. CDR3 coding DNA: TGTGCCAGCAGCCGCGGGACAGGGTTGGAGACCCAGTACTTC. It encodes CASSRGTGLETQYF. Supplemented by reference TRBV11-2 and TRBJ2-5, the full variable domain reads EAGVAQSPRYKIIEKRQSVAFWCNPISGHATLYWYQQILGQGPKLLIQFQNNGVVDDSQLPKDRFSAERLKGVDSTLKIQPAKLEDSAVYLCASSRGTGLETQYFGPGTRLLVL.

Many counts were recorded for this clonotype. This rearrangement joins TRBV5-1 to TRBJ2-1, with 11 positions matching TRBD2. Germline trimming cut 0 bases from V and 7 bases from J; bases unmatched to any gene: 3. Germline V CDR1 and CDR2: SGHRS, YFSETQ. The CDR3 runs to 15 residues. The CDR3 nucleotides read TGCGCCAGCAGCTTGGCCCCTAGCGGGAGGAATGAGCAGTTCTTC. This sequence encodes CASSLAPSGRNEQFF.

The sample holds a few counts of this clonotype. This chain uses TRBV24-1 with TRBJ2-1; TRBD1 matches at 11 bases. Trimming at V came to 5 bases and at J to 4 bases, leaving 15 bases not matched to a gene. CDR1 and CDR2 from the germline V gene are KGHDR and SFDVKD. This CDR3 is 19 amino acids long. In DNA form, the CDR3 reads TGTGCCACCAGTGTCAGGACAGGGGGCCCTAGGGAGGGATACAATGAGCAGTTCTTC. Its protein is CATSVRTGGPREGYNEQFF.

The rearrangement links TRBV20-1 to TRBJ2-7; 9 nucleotides line up with TRBD2. V lost 6 bases and J lost 2; bases outside the gene matches: 5. CDR3 size: 13 residues. Germline CDR1 DFQATT, CDR2 SNEGSKA (reference sequence). The CDR3, as DNA: TGCAGTGCAGCTAGCGGGGAAACCTACGAGCAGTACTTC. This translates into CSAASGETYEQYF.

In its sample, this clonotype was seen a few times. This chain links TRBV12-3 or TRBV12-4 with TRBJ2-2; D is unresolved. V was clipped by 7 bases and J by 4 bases, with 7 bases between them. The CDR3 is 12 residues long. CDR3 bases: TGTGCCAGCACCGTAGTCACCGGGGAGCTGTTTTTT. Amino acid sequence: CASTVVTGELFF.

At least ten counts were recorded for this clonotype. The CDR3 here is CASSSTGEQFF. For the CDR3, the DNA is TGTGCCAGCAGTTCCACTGGTGAGCAGTTCTTC. The genes are TRBV6-5 and TRBJ2-1; D is unclear. The CDR3 runs 11 residues. V lost 4 bases and J lost 9, with 7 bases in between. Germline assignment: CDR1 MNHEY and CDR2 SVGAGI.

Note on this clonotype: One junction end disagrees with the germline gene, perhaps due to a read error. The rearrangement links TRBV12-3 or TRBV12-4 to TRBJ2-5; tentatively, D is TRBD2 (6 bases). The CDR3 has 15 residues. CDR3 sequence: CTSSFGLARQETQYF. The DNA for the CDR3 is TGTACCAGCAGTTTTGGGCTAGCGAGGCAAGAGACCCAGTACTTC.

Concerning this clonotype: Its ends do not fully match the called genes, so a read error is possible. The chain links TRBV3-1 to TRBJ1-1, with D unclear. CDR3 length: 12 amino acids. From germline, CDR1 is LGHDT and CDR2 YNNKEL (reference sequence). DNA of the CDR3: TGTGCCAGCTGCCAAGGGAACACTGAAGCTTTCTTT. Its translation: CASCQGNTEAFF.

This clonotype was counted between two and nine times. The chain links TRBV20-1 to TRBJ2-1; 15 bases align to TRBD2. Germline loops: CDR1 DFQATT, CDR2 SNEGSKA (reference sequence). The CDR3 spans 15 residues. V was clipped by 6 bases and J by 8 bases; unmatched bases: 8. The CDR3 DNA reads TGCAGTGCCCGGACTAGCGGGGGGGTTGGAGATGAGCAGTTCTTC. It yields the protein CSARTSGGVGDEQFF.

The chain is built from TRBV12-3 or TRBV12-4 and TRBJ2-5; tentatively, D is TRBD1 or TRBD2 (5 bases each). CDR3 length: 15 amino acids. V gave up 3 bases and J gave up 4 bases, with 15 bases separating them. CDR3 region: CASSLRRGAGETQYF. The CDR3 DNA sequence: TGTGCCAGCAGTTTGCGAAGGGGCGCGGGAGAGACCCAGTACTTC.

This clonotype showed up many times. This chain uses TRBV20-1 with TRBJ2-7; TRBD2 matches at 11 bases. This CDR3 region has 17 residues. J was trimmed by 6 bases and V by 0 bases; bases with no gene match: 13. Per germline, CDR1 DFQATT and CDR2 SNEGSKA (reference sequence). In DNA, the CDR3 is TGCAGTGCTAGAGATGGCCTAGCGGGAGGACCACAACGCGAGCAGTACTTC. It yields the protein CSARDGLAGGPQREQYF.

This clonotype was seen only a few times. The junction differs from germline at one of its ends, possibly a read error. The rearrangement joins TRBV7-9 to TRBJ1-1, with D perhaps TRBD1 (5 bases). The germline V gene has CDR1 SEHNR and CDR2 FQNEAQ (reference sequence). CDR3 length: 15 amino acids. CDR3 protein: CAGSADRHMNTEAFF. CDR3 nucleotides: TGTGCCGGCAGCGCTGACAGACACATGAACACTGAAGCTTTCTTT.

The gene calls are TRBV12-3 or TRBV12-4 and TRBJ1-2, with 9 positions matching TRBD1. Unmatched junction bases numbered 13, after V lost 4 bases and J lost 4 bases. The CDR3 consists of 17 residues. DNA for the CDR3: TGTGCCAGCAGTTCACCAGGACAGGGGCCGATAGGCTATGGCTACACCTTC. It translates to CASSSPGQGPIGYGYTF.

The chain is built from TRBV12-3 or TRBV12-4 and TRBJ1-4; D is unresolved. Deletions cut 2 bases from V and 6 bases from J, with 10 bases between. There are 14 residues in the CDR3. This CDR3 reads CASSLSQSDEKLFF. CDR3 coding DNA: TGTGCCAGCAGTTTAAGTCAGAGTGATGAAAAACTGTTTTTT.

In its sample, this clonotype was seen a few times. A much larger clone lies a single base off, so this may be a read error. This chain connects TRBV7-9 to TRBJ2-7, with D possibly TRBD2 on 6 matching bases. The CDR3 totals 15 residues. Trimming took 3 bases from V and 7 from J, leaving 19 bases between them. Looked up from germline, CDR1 is SEHNR and CDR2 is FQNEAQ (reference sequence). The CDR3 region is CASSLVAGRNNEQYF. The CDR3 region has the DNA TGTGCCAGCAGCTTGGTGGCGGGACGTAACAATGAGCAGTACTTC.